This TCR beta chain was retrieved from a study of T-cell memory formation after mild COVID-19. Study in general: Clustering of TCRs was largely donor specific.

One entry per CDR3 protein, called by TCRdb with MiXCR from the 5' RACE reads. The sample lists under 200,000 distinct CDR3 sequences, over 10% seen once, with approximately 3.3% in the top ten. The CDR3 contains 17 residues. V was cut by 10 bases and J by 0 bases, with 19 bases left in between. The V gene's germline CDR1 is SGHTA and CDR2 FQGNSA. The chain employs TRBV7-2 and TRBJ2-6, with D perhaps matching TRBD2 (6 bases). The TCR originated in a man between 18 and 29 years old who had mild COVID-19 (a few samples of this study predate the infection). Cell type and time point are not known. Sequenced sample: PBMCs or a T cell subset sorted from them (not recorded which). In DNA form, the CDR3 reads TGTGCCACCACCAGGGAGGCAGCGAGCTCTGGGGCCAACGTCCTGACTTTC. Its protein product is CATTREAASSGANVLTF.